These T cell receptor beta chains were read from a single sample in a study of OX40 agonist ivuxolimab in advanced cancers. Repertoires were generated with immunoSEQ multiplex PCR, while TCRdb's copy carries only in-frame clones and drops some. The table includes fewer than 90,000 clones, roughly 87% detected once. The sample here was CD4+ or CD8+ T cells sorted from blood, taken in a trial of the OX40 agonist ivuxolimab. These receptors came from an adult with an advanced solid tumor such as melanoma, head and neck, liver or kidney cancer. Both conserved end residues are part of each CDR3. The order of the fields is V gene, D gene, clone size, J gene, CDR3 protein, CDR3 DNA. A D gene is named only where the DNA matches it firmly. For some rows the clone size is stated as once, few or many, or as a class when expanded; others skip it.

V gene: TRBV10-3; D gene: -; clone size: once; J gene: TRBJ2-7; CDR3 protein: CAISESSYEQYF; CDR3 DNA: TGTGCCATCAGTGAGTCTTCCTACGAGCAGTACTTC
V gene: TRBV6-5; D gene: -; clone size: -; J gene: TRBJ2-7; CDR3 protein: CASSFGGTYYEQYF; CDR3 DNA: TGTGCCAGCAGTTTTGGCGGGACGTATTACGAGCAGTACTTC
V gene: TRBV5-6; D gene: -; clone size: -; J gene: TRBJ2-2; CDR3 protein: CASSLVGGTANTGELFF; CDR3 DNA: TGTGCCAGCAGCTTGGTCGGAGGGACCGCTAACACCGGGGAGCTGTTTTTT
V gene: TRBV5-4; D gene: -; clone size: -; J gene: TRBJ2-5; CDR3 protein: CASRSGGTDRQETQYF; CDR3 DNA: TGTGCCAGCAGGAGTGGGGGGACGGACCGCCAAGAGACCCAGTACTTC
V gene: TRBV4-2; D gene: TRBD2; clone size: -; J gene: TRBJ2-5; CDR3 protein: CASSQRGLSGRAETQYF; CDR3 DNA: TGTGCCAGCAGCCAGAGGGGGCTTAGCGGGAGGGCCGAGACCCAGTACTTC
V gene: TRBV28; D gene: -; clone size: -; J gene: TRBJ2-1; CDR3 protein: CASSWEAPNEQFF; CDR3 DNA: TGTGCCAGCAGCTGGGAGGCCCCCAATGAGCAGTTCTTC
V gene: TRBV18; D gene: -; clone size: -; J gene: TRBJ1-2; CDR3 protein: CASSPRDFSGYTF; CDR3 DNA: TGTGCCAGCTCACCACGGGACTTTTCAGGCTACACCTTC
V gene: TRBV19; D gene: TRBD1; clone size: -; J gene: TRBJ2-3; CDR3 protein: CASSKPGQATDTQYF; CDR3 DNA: TGTGCCAGTAGTAAACCGGGACAGGCCACAGATACGCAGTATTTT
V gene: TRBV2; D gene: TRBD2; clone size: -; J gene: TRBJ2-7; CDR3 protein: CASSEITSGGAREQYF; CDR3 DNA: TGTGCCAGCAGTGAAATAACTAGCGGGGGGGCCAGGGAGCAGTACTTC
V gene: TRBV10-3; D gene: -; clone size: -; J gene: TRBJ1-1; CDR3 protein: CAMRGGPAGLEAFF; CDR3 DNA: TGTGCCATGAGGGGTGGGCCCGCCGGCCTTGAAGCTTTCTTT
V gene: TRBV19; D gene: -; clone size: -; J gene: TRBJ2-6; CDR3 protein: CASSDSGGANVLTF; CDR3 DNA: TGTGCCAGTAGCGACAGTGGAGGGGCCAACGTCCTGACTTTC
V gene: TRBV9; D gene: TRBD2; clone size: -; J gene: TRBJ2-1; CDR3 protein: CASSVDSGGLQEPEQFF; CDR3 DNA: TGTGCCAGCAGCGTAGATAGCGGGGGCCTACAAGAGCCTGAGCAGTTCTTC
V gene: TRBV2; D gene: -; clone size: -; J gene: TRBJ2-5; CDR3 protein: CASSRTRGGQTQYF; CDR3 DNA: TGTGCCAGCAGTAGGACTAGAGGGGGTCAGACCCAGTACTTC